Listed below are T cell receptor beta chains from one sample, sequenced in a study of blood T cell repertoires in COVID-19. The assay was immunoSEQ multiplex PCR, and TCRdb's table has in-frame clones only and misses some. The repertoire has fewer than 300,000 clones, about 90% of them found once; the top ten carry about 2.5%. Input material: peripheral blood. All receptors derive from a person aged 18-35 years with COVID-19, enrolled during active disease. Each CDR3 is given with its conserved first and last residue. The D gene is left open where the match is weak. Where a row states a size, it is once, few, many or the class of an expanded clone; other rows omit it.

v_call	d_call	clone_size	j_call	cdr3_nt	cdr3_aa
TRBV19	TRBD1	.	TRBJ1-4	TGTGCCAGTAGCGAGACAGGGTCGTCCGAAAAACTGTTTTTT	CASSETGSSEKLFF
TRBV9	TRBD2	.	TRBJ2-7	TGTGCCAGCAGCGTAGGCGGGGGGGGCTACGAGCAGTACTTC	CASSVGGGGYEQYF
TRBV6-1	.	few	TRBJ2-6	TGTGCCAGCAGTGAAGCGACAGGTGGGGCCAACGTCCTGACTTTC	CASSEATGGANVLTF
TRBV4-1	.	.	TRBJ1-4	TGCGCCAGCAGCCGCGCGGACAGAGCAACTAATGAAAAACTGTTTTTT	CASSRADRATNEKLFF
TRBV6-6	.	.	TRBJ1-5	TGTGCCAGCAGTTACCCAGAGGGCAATCAGCCCCAGCATTTT	CASSYPEGNQPQHF
TRBV4-1	.	.	TRBJ2-1	TGCGCCAGCAGCCAAGATTACTTCCTCAATGAGCAGTTCTTC	CASSQDYFLNEQFF
TRBV7-6	.	.	TRBJ2-7	TGTGCCAGCAGCTGGAGTCTGGCCTCCGAGCAGTACTTC	CASSWSLASEQYF
TRBV4-2	.	.	TRBJ1-5	TGTGCCAGCAGCCAAGGAGGAGATGGTAGCAATCAGCCCCAGCATTTT	CASSQGGDGSNQPQHF
TRBV4-2	.	.	TRBJ1-1	TGTGCCAGCAGCCATTTCAGTGGCACTGAAGCTTTCTTT	CASSHFSGTEAFF
TRBV2	.	.	TRBJ1-6	TGTGCCAGCAGTTCCGACAGGCTACACTCGCCCCTCCACTTT	CASSSDRLHSPLHF
TRBV6-5	TRBD1	.	TRBJ1-3	TGTGCCAGCAGTTACGGACAGGGTTCAAACACCATATATTTT	CASSYGQGSNTIYF
TRBV3-1/TRBV3-2	.	.	TRBJ2-1	TGTGCCAGCAGCCAAGATCCCTTAGCAGGGGATGAGCAGTTCTTC	CASSQDPLAGDEQFF
TRBV18	.	.	TRBJ1-2	TGTGCCAGCTCACCTTTCTCGGGGTCCGACTATGGCTACACCTTC	CASSPFSGSDYGYTF
TRBV27	.	once	TRBJ1-5	TGTGCCAGCAGTTTTACGGGAAATAGCAATCAGCCCCAGCATTTT	CASSFTGNSNQPQHF
TRBV30	TRBD1	.	TRBJ2-7	TGTGCCTTGAAGACAGGGATCTCCTACGAGCAGTACTTC	CALKTGISYEQYF
TRBV11-2	TRBD1	.	TRBJ2-5	TGTGCCAGCAGCTTATCAACAGGGGCCTCAGAGACCCAGTACTTC	CASSLSTGASETQYF
TRBV18	TRBD2	.	TRBJ2-3	TGTGCCAGCTCCCCTCTAGCGGGAGGGTCGGCAGATACGCAGTATTTT	CASSPLAGGSADTQYF
TRBV7-8	.	.	TRBJ1-4	TGTGCCAGCAGCTCCTTCCAACAGGGATATAATGAAAAACTGTTTTTT	CASSSFQQGYNEKLFF
TRBV29-1	TRBD1	.	TRBJ2-1	TGCAGCGTTGAAGACCGATCCTCCGGGACAGGGAATGAGCAGTTCTTC	CSVEDRSSGTGNEQFF
TRBV27	.	.	TRBJ2-1	TGTGCCAGCAGTTTGGACTTTAGCGCGGGAATGGTAAATGAGCAGTTCTTC	CASSLDFSAGMVNEQFF
TRBV6-1	.	.	TRBJ1-3	TGTGCCAGCAGTGAAGCGGAGGTGTTATCTGGAAACACCATATATTTT	CASSEAEVLSGNTIYF
TRBV21-1	.	once	TRBJ2-7	TGTGCCAGCGAGGGTCACTCCTACGAGCAGTACTTC	CASEGHSYEQYF
TRBV12-3/TRBV12-4	TRBD1	.	TRBJ1-2	TGTGCCAGCAGCACATGGACAGGGAATGGCTACACCTTC	CASSTWTGNGYTF
TRBV4-1	.	.	TRBJ1-4	TGCGCCAGCAGTCTAGAGGGGGTTAATGAAAAACTGTTTTTT	CASSLEGVNEKLFF
TRBV4-1	TRBD1	.	TRBJ2-1	TGCGCCAGCAGCCATATCCCGGGACAGAGCTCCTACAATGAGCAGTTCTTC	CASSHIPGQSSYNEQFF
TRBV9	.	.	TRBJ1-2	TGTGCCAGCACCTGGGGCAGGGCAGACAACTATGGCTACACCTTC	CASTWGRADNYGYTF
TRBV19	TRBD1	.	TRBJ2-1	TGTGCCAGTAGTATCCTACTTGTGACAGGGGGATCGAATGAGCAGTTCTTC	CASSILLVTGGSNEQFF
TRBV12-5	TRBD1	.	TRBJ2-2	TGTGCTAGTGGTTTGGGACAGGGGCCTTTCACCGGGGAGCTGTTTTTT	CASGLGQGPFTGELFF
TRBV10-3	TRBD1	.	TRBJ1-1	TGTGCCACCGGTACGGACAGGGCCATGAACACTGAAGCTTTCTTT	CATGTDRAMNTEAFF
TRBV6-5	TRBD1	.	TRBJ1-2	TGTGCCAGCAGTTACTCGACAGGGAAAGGCTACACCTTC	CASSYSTGKGYTF
TRBV15	.	.	TRBJ1-1	TGTGCCACCAGCAGAGACAGGATTGAAGCTTTCTTT	CATSRDRIEAFF
TRBV11-2	.	.	TRBJ1-1	TGTGCCAGCAGCTCCGTCCGGGGGACGGGAACTGAAGCTTTCTTT	CASSSVRGTGTEAFF
TRBV4-1	.	.	TRBJ2-3	TGCGCCAGCAGCCAAGAAACTGGGACTGTCGCAGATACGCAGTATTTT	CASSQETGTVADTQYF
TRBV19	TRBD1	.	TRBJ2-3	TGTGCCAGTAGTACAAGGACAGGGAATCGTCCAGATACGCAGTATTTT	CASSTRTGNRPDTQYF
TRBV10-3	TRBD1	.	TRBJ1-1	TGTGCCATCAGGGAACAGGGGACGAACACTGAAGCTTTCTTT	CAIREQGTNTEAFF
TRBV5-4	.	.	TRBJ1-6	TGTGCCAGCAGCTTAAAACGACAATTAAATTCACCCCTCCACTTT	CASSLKRQLNSPLHF
TRBV5-6	.	.	TRBJ1-5	TGTGCCAGCAGCTTTCGTAGCCCCTTGGGCAATCAGCCCCAGCATTTT	CASSFRSPLGNQPQHF
TRBV7-9	.	few	TRBJ2-1	TGTGCCAGCAGCTTACCGGTCCCGGAGGATGAGCAGTTCTTC	CASSLPVPEDEQFF
TRBV29-1	TRBD2	.	TRBJ2-7	TGCAGCGTGGGGACTAGCGGGAAATCCTACGAGCAGTACTTC	CSVGTSGKSYEQYF
TRBV6-5	.	.	TRBJ1-6	TGTGCCAGCAGTTACAAGAGCTCCTATAATTCACCCCTCCACTTT	CASSYKSSYNSPLHF
TRBV27	TRBD1	.	TRBJ2-7	TGTGCCAGCAGTCCAGGGACAGGGGGCTACGAGCAGTACTTC	CASSPGTGGYEQYF
TRBV25-1	TRBD1	.	TRBJ1-3	TGTGCCAGCAGTGAGGCAGGGGGCTCTGGAAACACCATATATTTT	CASSEAGGSGNTIYF
TRBV2	.	.	TRBJ2-1	TGTGCCAGCAGTGCCAGCGCCTCCTACAATGAGCAGTTCTTC	CASSASASYNEQFF
TRBV4-1	.	few	TRBJ1-4	TGCGCCAGCTGGTACGGGTTGAATGAAAAACTGTTTTTT	CASWYGLNEKLFF
TRBV28	TRBD1	.	TRBJ1-2	TGTGCCAGCAGAGGGACAGGGATAGGCAATCATGGCTACACCTTC	CASRGTGIGNHGYTF
TRBV6-4	TRBD2	.	TRBJ2-1	TGTGCCAGCAGTCCGGGACTAGCGGACTACAATGAGCAGTTCTTC	CASSPGLADYNEQFF
TRBV3-1/TRBV3-2	TRBD1	.	TRBJ2-3	TGTGCCAGCAGCCAGACAGGGGGAACAGATACGCAGTATTTT	CASSQTGGTDTQYF
TRBV15	.	.	TRBJ1-1	TGTGCCACCAGCACGCCCGGGGATGTCGCTGAAGCTTTCTTT	CATSTPGDVAEAFF
TRBV2	.	.	TRBJ1-5	TGTGCCAGCAGTAAACTACAGGGTCATCAGCCCCAGCATTTT	CASSKLQGHQPQHF